This T cell receptor beta chain derives from a study of T cell responses to AZD1222 COVID-19 vaccine. Measured with immunoSEQ multiplex PCR; TCRdb has only the in-frame clones, and not every one. The repertoire holds 100,000 to 150,000 clones, with 86% as singletons. This clone was seen a few times. Its antigen is unknown. The study, taken as a whole, reports: Vaccine-associated CD4 TCRs ranged over spike, dominating at 160-218 and 743-854. None of the repertoires were sampled until the peak T cell response had passed. In the spike-specific TCR repertoire, nearly half reportedly target unmutated variant regions. Only a handful of AZD1222 recipients tested seropositive at baseline.

This CDR3 spans 15 amino acids. The V and J ends lost 5 bases and 0 bases respectively, with 14 bases between them. Germline V gene data show CDR1 as MDHEN and CDR2 as SYDVKM. This sequence was found in an adult in good health. Sequencing was performed on peripheral blood, taken on day 0 of AZD1222 vaccination. The J gene is TRBJ2-7, the V gene TRBV28; D might be TRBD2 (7 bases). The CDR3 region is CASSGGDTDSYEQYF. The CDR3 DNA reads as TGTGCCAGCAGTGGGGGGGACACCGACTCCTACGAGCAGTACTTC.